One sample yielded the 24 T cell receptor beta chains listed below, sequenced in a study of CD8 T cells in Susac syndrome. A quantity of about 0.5 to 1 ug RNA underwent reverse transcription using random hexamers. TCRdb re-called the immunoSEQ multiplex PCR reads with MiXCR, one entry per CDR3 protein. This table has around 170,000 distinct CDR3 sequences, under 97% appearing once. Sequenced: CD4+ T cells from PBMCs. The receptor set was obtained from a human donor with Susac syndrome.

The chain joins TRBV7-2 to TRBJ1-1, with 7 bases aligning to TRBD1. Trimming removed 5 bases from V and 0 bases from J; junction bases left unmatched: 3. Germline V gene data show CDR1 as SGHTA and CDR2 as FQGNSA. The CDR3 loop spans 14 amino acids. The CDR3 bases are TGTGCCAGCAGCGCCGGGACAGTGAACACTGAAGCTTTCTTT. It encodes CASSAGTVNTEAFF.

The rearrangement uses TRBV7-9 and TRBJ2-3; 7 nucleotides match TRBD2. The CDR3 covers 12 residues. The V gene end was trimmed by 5 bases and the J gene end by 9 bases; junction bases not matched to a gene: 5. Germline values: CDR1 SEHNR, CDR2 FQNEAQ (reference sequence). The CDR3: CASSERGGTQYF. CDR3 bases: TGTGCCAGCAGCGAACGCGGGGGAACGCAGTATTTT.

V gene TRBV7-9 combines with J gene TRBJ1-3; D gene unclear. The CDR3 runs 13 residues. The V end was cut by 3 bases, the J end by 2 bases, with 5 bases between. Germline V gene sequence: CDR1 SEHNR, CDR2 FQNEAQ (reference sequence). DNA for the CDR3: TGTGCCAGCAGCTTTCTTACTGGAAACACCATATATTTT. The encoded protein is CASSFLTGNTIYF.

This chain links TRBV15 with TRBJ2-5, with TRBD1 matching over 8 bases. Germline V gene data show CDR1 as LNHNV and CDR2 as YYDKDF (reference sequence). V trimming: 5 bases; J trimming: 2 bases; junction bases outside the gene matches: 10. This CDR3 region has 16 residues. The CDR3 sequence: CATSDLGQGGQETQYF. The CDR3 nucleotides are TGTGCCACCAGCGATCTCGGACAGGGAGGACAAGAGACCCAGTACTTC.

CDR3 coding DNA: TGTGCCAGCAGCCAAGATTCGTTTGATACGCAGTATTTT. Translated, it gives CASSQDSFDTQYF. V is TRBV3-1 and J is TRBJ2-3; D unresolved. The V gene lost 0 bases and the J gene lost 6 bases, with 7 bases spanning the gap. Germline CDR1 reads LGHDT; CDR2 reads YNNKEL (reference sequence). This CDR3 region has 13 residues.

The J gene is TRBJ1-6, the V gene TRBV20-1; 8 nucleotides line up with TRBD1. The V gene end was trimmed by 5 bases and the J gene end by 5 bases; junction bases not matched to a gene: 5. Germline-derived CDR1 and CDR2 are DFQATT and SNEGSKA (reference sequence). This CDR3 has 14 amino acids. Here the CDR3 DNA reads TGCAGTGCTCGACAGGGGCAAAATAATTCACCCCTCCACTTT. This gives the protein CSARQGQNNSPLHF.

This chain connects TRBV4-3 to TRBJ2-6, with D uncertain. V gave up 4 bases and J gave up 0 bases, with 13 bases separating them. Germline CDR1 reads LGHNA; CDR2 reads YSLEER. The CDR3 loop spans 17 amino acids. CDR3 coding DNA: TGCGCCAGCAGCCCCCGATCAATTCACTCTGGGGCCAACGTCCTGACTTTC. It specifies CASSPRSIHSGANVLTF.

This chain joins TRBV30 and TRBJ1-2; the match to TRBD1 covers 8 bases. The CDR3 runs 11 residues. Trimming cost V 8 bases and J 6 bases; bases outside gene matches: 5. CDR1 and CDR2 (germline): GTSNPN, SVGIG (reference sequence). CDR3 residues: CAADRVNGYTF. CDR3 sequence (DNA): TGTGCCGCGGACAGGGTGAATGGCTACACCTTC. The whole variable domain, remainder taken from reference TRBV30 and TRBJ1-2, is SQTIHQWPATLVQPVGSPLSLECTVEGTSNPNLYWYRQAAGRGLQLLFYSVGIGQISSEVPQNLSASRPQDRQFILSSKKLLLSDSGFYLCAADRVNGYTFGSGTRLTVV.

The rearrangement uses TRBV5-4 and TRBJ2-5; D tentatively fits TRBD1 or TRBD2 (5 bases each). V was pared by 2 bases and J by 3 bases, with 14 bases between. The CDR3 extends over 15 amino acids. Germline CDR1 is SGHNT and CDR2 is YYREEE (reference sequence). The CDR3 here is CASSFPTGREETQYF. CDR3 sequence (DNA): TGTGCCAGCAGCTTTCCCACGGGGCGCGAAGAGACCCAGTACTTC.

V gene TRBV6-6 combines with J gene TRBJ1-4; 8 positions match TRBD1. From germline, CDR1 is MNHNY and CDR2 SVGAGI (reference sequence). V lost 8 bases and J lost 5; bases outside the gene matches: 7. This CDR3 is built from 14 residues. CDR3 coding DNA: TGTGCCAGCGGACAGGGAGGGGTAAATGAAAAACTGTTTTTT. Its protein product is CASGQGGVNEKLFF.

This rearrangement joins TRBV29-1 to TRBJ1-2; D call uncertain. Trimming took 2 bases from V and 3 from J, leaving 10 bases between them. The CDR3 is 13 amino acids. Per the germline V gene, CDR1 is SQVTM and CDR2 is ANQGSEA. In DNA, the CDR3 is TGCAGCGTTGAACCTACAGATTACTATGGCTACACCTTC. It codes for CSVEPTDYYGYTF.

The chain has TRBV19 and TRBJ1-4; no clear D gene. The CDR3 length is 13 residues. From germline, CDR1 is LNHDA and CDR2 SQIVND (reference sequence). The V and J ends lost 6 bases and 10 bases respectively, with 15 bases between them. The CDR3 here is CASRPPQAAKLFF. Written as DNA, the CDR3 is TGTGCCAGTAGACCTCCCCAGGCTGCAAAACTGTTTTTT.

The chain carries TRBV29-1 and TRBJ1-1; TRBD1 matches at 7 bases. This CDR3 spans 11 amino acids. J was trimmed by 8 bases and V by 7 bases; bases with no gene match: 7. The germline V gene has CDR1 SQVTM and CDR2 ANQGSEA. CDR3 amino acids: CSAVPRGEAFF. As DNA, the CDR3 is TGCAGCGCGGTACCCAGGGGGGAAGCTTTCTTT. The complete variable domain, with remaining parts taken from reference TRBV29-1 and TRBJ1-1, reads SAVISQKPSRDICQRGTSLTIQCQVDSQVTMMFWYRQQPGQSLTLIATANQGSEATYESGFVIDKFPISRPNLTFSTLTVSNMSPEDSSIYLCSAVPRGEAFFGQGTRLTVV.

The CDR3 bases are TGTGCCTGGACCACTACAGGGGAGCATGGCTACACCTTC. Its protein is CAWTTTGEHGYTF. The chain carries TRBV30 and TRBJ1-2; the match to TRBD1 covers 7 bases. With 4 bases clipped from V and 6 bases from J, the junction kept 8 bases outside the gene matches. Germline loops: CDR1 GTSNPN, CDR2 SVGIG (reference sequence). This CDR3 is built from 13 residues.

V gene TRBV20-1 combines with J gene TRBJ2-5; tentatively, D is TRBD2 (5 bases). Trimming took off 3 bases at V and 1 base at J, with 12 bases between the two ends. Germline assignment: CDR1 DFQATT and CDR2 SNEGSKA (reference sequence). This CDR3 is 14 amino acids long. The CDR3 nucleotides are TGCAGTGCTAGCCATGGAGCGGTCCAAGAGACCCAGTACTTC. Protein: CSASHGAVQETQYF.

The chain employs TRBV30 and TRBJ2-7; 7 bases map to TRBD2. The germline V gene has CDR1 GTSNPN and CDR2 SVGIG (reference sequence). The CDR3 length is 12 residues. The V and J ends lost 2 bases and 7 bases, in that order; junction bases with no gene match: 5. DNA of the CDR3: TGTGCCTGGAGTATGAGGGGAGGGGAGCAGTACTTC. Translation: CAWSMRGGEQYF.

The CDR3 sequence is CAWGTSEETQYF. The CDR3 coding sequence is TGTGCCTGGGGGACCAGTGAGGAGACCCAGTACTTC. The rearrangement uses TRBV30 and TRBJ2-5; D might be TRBD1 or TRBD2, each matching 5 bases. V was trimmed by 5 bases and J by 5 bases, leaving 12 bases between them. The CDR3 loop spans 12 amino acids. Germline V lookup: CDR1 GTSNPN, CDR2 SVGIG (reference sequence).

The chain uses TRBV12-3 or TRBV12-4 and TRBJ1-2; tentative D call: TRBD1 (5 bases). Trimming took off 2 bases at V and 8 bases at J, with 12 bases between the two ends. The length of the CDR3 is 13 residues. In DNA, the CDR3 is TGTGCCAGCAGTTTAAGGGACTCGGGGGGCTACACCTTC. This translates into CASSLRDSGGYTF.

The rearrangement uses TRBV7-8 and TRBJ2-7; D is ambiguous. Looked up from germline, CDR1 is SGHVS and CDR2 is FQNEAQ. This CDR3 region has 14 residues. Trimming removed 0 bases from V and 3 bases from J, with 9 bases in between. The CDR3 loop is CASSLASSNYEQYF. Written as DNA, the CDR3 is TGTGCCAGCAGCTTAGCGTCCAGCAACTACGAGCAGTACTTC. The whole variable domain, remainder taken from reference TRBV7-8 and TRBJ2-7, is GAGVSQSPRYKVAKRGQDVALRCDPISGHVSLFWYQQALGQGPEFLTYFQNEAQLDKSGLPSDRFFAERPEGSVSTLKIQRTQQEDSAVYLCASSLASSNYEQYFGPGTRLTVT.

The rearrangement joins TRBV29-1 to TRBJ2-1; 7 bases fit TRBD1. Germline V gene lookup returns CDR1 SQVTM and CDR2 ANQGSEA. V lost 7 bases to trimming and J lost 9 bases; unmatched junction nucleotides: 6. The CDR3 runs 11 residues. The CDR3 here is CSARQGSEQFF. CDR3 DNA sequence: TGCAGCGCACGACAGGGCAGTGAGCAGTTCTTC.

The gene calls are TRBV3-1 and TRBJ2-7; no definite D call. Germline V gene data show CDR1 as LGHDT and CDR2 as YNNKEL (reference sequence). V dropped 3 bases and J dropped 5 bases, with 11 bases sitting between them. This CDR3 contains 13 residues. CDR3 protein: CASSQPGRDEQYF. The CDR3, as DNA: TGTGCCAGCAGCCAGCCTGGCCGGGACGAGCAGTACTTC.

The CDR3 DNA reads as TGTGCCAGCAGTTTCCCCGGGGAGCCGCTCGAGCAGTACTTC. Its protein is CASSFPGEPLEQYF. V and J are TRBV6-5 and TRBJ2-7; D might be TRBD2 (5 bases). The CDR3 consists of 14 residues. Trimming shortened V by 4 bases and J by 6 bases, and 16 bases separated the two germline ends. The germline V gene has CDR1 MNHEY and CDR2 SVGAGI.

The J gene is TRBJ2-2, the V gene TRBV7-6, with a tentative D call TRBD1 (5 bases). V dropped 0 bases and J dropped 4 bases, with 15 bases sitting between them. The CDR3 has 17 amino acids. CDR1 and CDR2 from the germline V gene are SGHVS and FNYEAQ. CDR3 residues: CASSLARPGMGTGELFF. The CDR3 DNA is TGTGCCAGCAGCTTAGCACGGCCAGGGATGGGCACCGGGGAGCTGTTTTTT.

The chain employs TRBV24-1 and TRBJ1-6; TRBD1 agrees at 7 bases. Germline V gene lookup returns CDR1 KGHDR and CDR2 SFDVKD. CDR3 length equals 15 residues. Trimming cost V 8 bases and J 10 bases; bases outside gene matches: 13. This CDR3 is CATTLSRDRTSPLHF. The DNA of the CDR3 is TGTGCCACCACACTTAGTCGGGACAGAACCTCACCCCTCCACTTT.